The TCR beta chain under discussion was sequenced for a study of cytomegalovirus exposure and HLA in healthy donors. In the study overall: The 120 validation repertoires, a later analysis reported, used the same platform as the approximately 730 repertoires from the first cohort.

About this clone: Its antigen remains unknown.

The donors formed part of the roughly 120-subject validation cohort, distinct from the roughly 640-subject first cohort. CDR1 is SGHTA and CDR2 is FQGTGA in the germline V gene. Trimming removed 0 bases from V and 4 bases from J; junction bases left unmatched: 8. The CDR3 consists of 17 residues. Assay: immunoSEQ multiplex PCR; the TCRdb copy retains only in-frame clones and omits some. This table holds 170,000 or so clones, about 85% found once. Study findings and constraints: The listing of 150 to 200 TCR beta chains classed them as cytomegalovirus-associated. Reports showed the classifier diagnosing cytomegalovirus status with high specificity and sensitivity.

This TCR was recovered from a man aged 18 to 35 in good health and CMV-seropositive. This chain links TRBV7-3 with TRBJ2-3, with 9 bases aligning to TRBD2. The sequencing sample was made of PBMCs. CDR3 DNA sequence: TGTGCCAGCAGCTTAACGGTGGCGGGAGGGCGGGCAGATACGCAGTATTTT. Translation gives CASSLTVAGGRADTQYF.